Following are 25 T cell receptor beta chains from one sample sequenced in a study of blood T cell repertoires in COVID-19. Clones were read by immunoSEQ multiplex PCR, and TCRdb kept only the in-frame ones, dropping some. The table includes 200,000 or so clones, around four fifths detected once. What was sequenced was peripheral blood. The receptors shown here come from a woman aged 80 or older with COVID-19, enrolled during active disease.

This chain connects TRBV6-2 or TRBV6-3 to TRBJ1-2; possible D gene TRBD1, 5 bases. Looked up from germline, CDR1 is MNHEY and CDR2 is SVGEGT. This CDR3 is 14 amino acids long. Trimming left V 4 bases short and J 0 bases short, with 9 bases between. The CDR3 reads CASSSAGTNYGYTF. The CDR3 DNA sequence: TGTGCCAGCAGTTCGGCAGGGACTAACTATGGCTACACCTTC.

The CDR3 is CASSGGTVYNYGYTF. CDR3 DNA sequence: TGTGCCAGCAGCGGCGGGACAGTTTATAACTATGGCTACACCTTC. This sequence joins TRBV9 and TRBJ1-2; 7 positions agree with TRBD1. Looked up from germline, CDR1 is SGDLS and CDR2 is YYNGEE. This CDR3 is 15 amino acids long. J gave up 1 base and V 3 bases, and 6 bases lay outside the gene matches.

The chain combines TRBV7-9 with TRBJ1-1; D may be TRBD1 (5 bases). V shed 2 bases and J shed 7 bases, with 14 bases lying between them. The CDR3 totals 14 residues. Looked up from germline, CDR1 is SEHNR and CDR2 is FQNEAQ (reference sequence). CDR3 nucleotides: TGTGCCAGCAGCTTACACAGGTCTAACGGTGAAGCTTTCTTT. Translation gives CASSLHRSNGEAFF.

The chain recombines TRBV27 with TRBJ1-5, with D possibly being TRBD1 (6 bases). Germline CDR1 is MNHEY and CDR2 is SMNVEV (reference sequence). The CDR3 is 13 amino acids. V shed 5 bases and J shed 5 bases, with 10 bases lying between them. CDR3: CASSPQGYQPQHF. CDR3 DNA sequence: TGTGCCAGCAGTCCCCAGGGGTATCAGCCCCAGCATTTT.

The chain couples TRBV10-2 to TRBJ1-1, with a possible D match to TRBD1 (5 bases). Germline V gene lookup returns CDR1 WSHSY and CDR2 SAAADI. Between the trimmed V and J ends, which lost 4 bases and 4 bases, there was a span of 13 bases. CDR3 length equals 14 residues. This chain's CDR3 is CASSGAGGGTEAFF. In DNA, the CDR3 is TGCGCCAGCAGTGGAGCGGGGGGGGGCACTGAAGCTTTCTTT.

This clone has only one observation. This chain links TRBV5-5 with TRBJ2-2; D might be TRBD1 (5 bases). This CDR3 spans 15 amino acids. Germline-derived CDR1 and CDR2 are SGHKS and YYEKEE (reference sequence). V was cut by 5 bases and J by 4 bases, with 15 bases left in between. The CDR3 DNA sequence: TGTGCCAGCAGGGATCAAGGGGTCTCCACCGGGGAGCTGTTTTTT. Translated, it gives CASRDQGVSTGELFF. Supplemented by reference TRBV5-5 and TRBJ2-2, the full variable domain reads DAGVTQSPTHLIKTRGQQVTLRCSPISGHKSVSWYQQVLGQGPQFIFQYYEKEERGRGNFPDRFSARQFPNYSSELNVNALLLGDSALYLCASRDQGVSTGELFFGEGSRLTVL.

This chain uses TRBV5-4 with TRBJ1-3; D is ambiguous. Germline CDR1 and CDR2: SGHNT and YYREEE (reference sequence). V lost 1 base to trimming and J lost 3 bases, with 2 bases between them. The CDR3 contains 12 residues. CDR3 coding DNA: TGTGCCAGCAGCTTGCTTGGAAACACCATATATTTT. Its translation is CASSLLGNTIYF.

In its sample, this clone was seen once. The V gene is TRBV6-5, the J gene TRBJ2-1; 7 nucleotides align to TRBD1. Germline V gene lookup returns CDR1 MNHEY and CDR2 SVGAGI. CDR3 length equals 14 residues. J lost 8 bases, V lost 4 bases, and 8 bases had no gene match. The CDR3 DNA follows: TGTGCCAGCAGTTTAAAAACAGGGGCTCATGAGCAGTTCTTC. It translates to CASSLKTGAHEQFF.

The CDR3 sequence: CAWSPSGTDTQYF. In DNA, the CDR3 is TGTGCCTGGAGCCCTAGCGGCACAGATACGCAGTATTTT. J is TRBJ2-3 and V is TRBV30, with D possibly being TRBD2 (6 bases). The CDR3 covers 13 residues. Trimming left V 3 bases short and J 1 base short, with 8 bases between. Germline CDR1 is GTSNPN and CDR2 is SVGIG (reference sequence).

For the CDR3, the DNA is TGTGCCAGCAGCTCATGGGACAGGAGTGAATATGGCTACACCTTC. This translates into CASSSWDRSEYGYTF. The J gene is TRBJ1-2, the V gene TRBV7-2; 8 nucleotides line up with TRBD1. Per germline, CDR1 SGHTA and CDR2 FQGNSA. Trimming took 4 bases from V and 5 from J; bases not matched to a gene: 9. The CDR3 sequence is 15 residues long.

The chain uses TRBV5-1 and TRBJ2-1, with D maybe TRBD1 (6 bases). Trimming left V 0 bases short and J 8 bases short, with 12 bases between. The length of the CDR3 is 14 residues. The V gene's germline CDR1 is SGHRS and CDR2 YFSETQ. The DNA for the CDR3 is TGCGCCAGCAGCTTGGTCTCAGGGGAGCATGAGCAGTTCTTC. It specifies CASSLVSGEHEQFF. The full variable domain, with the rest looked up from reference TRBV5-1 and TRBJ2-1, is KAGVTQTPRYLIKTRGQQVTLSCSPISGHRSVSWYQQTPGQGLQFLFEYFSETQRNKGNFPGRFSGRQFSNSRSEMNVSTLELGDSALYLCASSLVSGEHEQFFGPGTRLTVL.

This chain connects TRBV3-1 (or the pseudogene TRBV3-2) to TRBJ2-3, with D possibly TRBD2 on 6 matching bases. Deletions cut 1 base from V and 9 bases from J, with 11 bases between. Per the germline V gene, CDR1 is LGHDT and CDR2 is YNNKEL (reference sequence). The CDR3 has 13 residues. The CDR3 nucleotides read TGTGCCAGCAGCCAAGGGACTACAGCCACGCAGTATTTT. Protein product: CASSQGTTATQYF.

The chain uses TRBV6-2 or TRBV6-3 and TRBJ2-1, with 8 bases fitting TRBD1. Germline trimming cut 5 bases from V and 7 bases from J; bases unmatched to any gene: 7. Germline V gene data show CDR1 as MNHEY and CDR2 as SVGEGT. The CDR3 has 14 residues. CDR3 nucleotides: TGTGCCAGCAGTGTAACAGGGGGACCAAATGAGCAGTTCTTC. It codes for CASSVTGGPNEQFF.

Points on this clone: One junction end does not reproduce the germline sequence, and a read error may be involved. DNA of the CDR3: TGCGCCAGCAATGAGGACAGGGGTTTCAACTATGGCTACACCTTC. It translates to CASNEDRGFNYGYTF. This sequence joins TRBV10-2 and TRBJ1-2; 9 positions match TRBD1. CDR3 length: 15 residues. Germline CDR1 WSHSY, CDR2 SAAADI.

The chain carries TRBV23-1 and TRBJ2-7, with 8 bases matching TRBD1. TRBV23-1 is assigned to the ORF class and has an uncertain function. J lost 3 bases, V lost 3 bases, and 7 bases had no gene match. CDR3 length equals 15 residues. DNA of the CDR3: TGCGCCAGCAGTCATCGACAGGGGATATACTACGAGCAGTACGTC. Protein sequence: CASSHRQGIYYEQYV.

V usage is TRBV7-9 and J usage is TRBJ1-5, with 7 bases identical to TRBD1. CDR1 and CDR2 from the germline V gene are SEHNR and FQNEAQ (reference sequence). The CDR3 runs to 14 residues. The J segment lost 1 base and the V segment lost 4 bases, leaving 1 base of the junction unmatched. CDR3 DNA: TGTGCCAGCAGCTCGACAGGGAGCAATCAGCCCCAGCATTTT. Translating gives CASSSTGSNQPQHF.

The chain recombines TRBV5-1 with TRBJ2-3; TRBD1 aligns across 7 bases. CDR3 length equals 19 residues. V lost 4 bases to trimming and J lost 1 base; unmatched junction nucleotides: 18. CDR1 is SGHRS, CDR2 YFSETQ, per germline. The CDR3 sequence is CASSHTDRWVRYGTDTQYF. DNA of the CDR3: TGCGCCAGCAGCCACACGGACAGGTGGGTTCGGTATGGCACAGATACGCAGTATTTT.

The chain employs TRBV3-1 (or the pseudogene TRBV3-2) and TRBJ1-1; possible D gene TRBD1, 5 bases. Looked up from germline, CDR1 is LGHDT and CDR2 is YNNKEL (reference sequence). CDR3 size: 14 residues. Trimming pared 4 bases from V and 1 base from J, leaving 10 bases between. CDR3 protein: CASSPWGENTEAFF. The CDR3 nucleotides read TGTGCCAGCAGCCCGTGGGGCGAGAACACTGAAGCTTTCTTT.

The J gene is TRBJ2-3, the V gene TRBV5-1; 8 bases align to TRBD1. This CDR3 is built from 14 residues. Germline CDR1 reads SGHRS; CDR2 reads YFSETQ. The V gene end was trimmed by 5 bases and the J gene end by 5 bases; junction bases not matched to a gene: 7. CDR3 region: CASRMTGAGDTQYF. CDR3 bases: TGCGCCAGCAGAATGACAGGGGCTGGAGATACGCAGTATTTT.

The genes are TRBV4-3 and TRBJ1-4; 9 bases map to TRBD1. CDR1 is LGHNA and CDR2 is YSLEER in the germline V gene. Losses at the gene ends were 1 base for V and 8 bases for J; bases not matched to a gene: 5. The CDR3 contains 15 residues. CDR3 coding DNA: TGCGCCAGCAGCCAAGGAGGGACAGGGAGGGAAAAACTGTTTTTT. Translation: CASSQGGTGREKLFF.

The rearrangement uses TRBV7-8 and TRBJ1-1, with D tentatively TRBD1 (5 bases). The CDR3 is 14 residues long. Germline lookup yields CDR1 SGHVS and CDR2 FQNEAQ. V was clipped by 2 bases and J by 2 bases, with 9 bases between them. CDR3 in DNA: TGTGCCAGCAGCTTACAGGGAGGAAACACTGAAGCTTTCTTT. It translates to CASSLQGGNTEAFF.

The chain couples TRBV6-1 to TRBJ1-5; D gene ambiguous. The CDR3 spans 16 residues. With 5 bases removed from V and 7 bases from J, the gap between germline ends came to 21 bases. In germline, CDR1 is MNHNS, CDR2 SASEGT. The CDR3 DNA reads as TGTGCCAGCAGTAAAGATAGAGACCAGCTAGGCCAGCCCCAGCATTTT. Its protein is CASSKDRDQLGQPQHF.

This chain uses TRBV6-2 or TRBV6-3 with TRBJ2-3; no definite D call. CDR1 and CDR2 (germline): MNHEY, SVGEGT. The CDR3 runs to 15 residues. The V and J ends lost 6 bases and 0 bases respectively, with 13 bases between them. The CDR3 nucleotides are TGTGCCAGCAGCGAAACGACAAGAAGCACAGATACGCAGTATTTT. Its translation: CASSETTRSTDTQYF.

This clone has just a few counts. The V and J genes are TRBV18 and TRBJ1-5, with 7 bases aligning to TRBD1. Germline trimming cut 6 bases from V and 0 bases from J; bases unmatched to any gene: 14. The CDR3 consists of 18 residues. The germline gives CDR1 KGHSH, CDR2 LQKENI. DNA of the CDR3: TGTGCCAGCTCGTGGGCTCGACAGGGAGAATATAGCAATCAGCCCCAGCATTTT. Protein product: CASSWARQGEYSNQPQHF. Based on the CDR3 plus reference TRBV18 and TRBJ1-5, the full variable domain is NAGVMQNPRHLVRRRGQEARLRCSPMKGHSHVYWYRQLPEEGLKFMVYLQKENIIDESGMPKERFSAEFPKEGPSILRIQQVVRGDSAAYFCASSWARQGEYSNQPQHFGDGTRLSIL.

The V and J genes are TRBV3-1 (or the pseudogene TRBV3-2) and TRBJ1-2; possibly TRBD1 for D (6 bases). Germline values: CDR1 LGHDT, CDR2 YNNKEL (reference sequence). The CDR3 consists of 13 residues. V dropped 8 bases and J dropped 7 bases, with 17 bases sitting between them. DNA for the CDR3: TGTGCCAGCCGGACAGTTGGTCTGACTGGCTACACCTTC. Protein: CASRTVGLTGYTF.